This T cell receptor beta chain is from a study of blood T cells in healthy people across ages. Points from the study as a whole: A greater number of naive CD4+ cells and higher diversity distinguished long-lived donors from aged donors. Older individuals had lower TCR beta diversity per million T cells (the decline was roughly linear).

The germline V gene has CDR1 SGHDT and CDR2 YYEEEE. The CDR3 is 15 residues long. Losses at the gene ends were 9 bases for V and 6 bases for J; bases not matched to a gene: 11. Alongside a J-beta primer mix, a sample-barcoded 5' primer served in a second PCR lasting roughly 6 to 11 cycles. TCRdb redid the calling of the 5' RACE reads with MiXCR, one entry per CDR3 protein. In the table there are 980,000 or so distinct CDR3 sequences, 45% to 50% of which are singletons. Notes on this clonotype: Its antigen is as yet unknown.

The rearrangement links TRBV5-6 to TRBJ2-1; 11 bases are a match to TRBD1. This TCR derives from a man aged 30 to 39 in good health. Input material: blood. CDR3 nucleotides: TGTGCCACCACACGAGTGGACAGGGGGCCCAATGAGCAGTTCTTC. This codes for CATTRVDRGPNEQFF.